One T cell receptor (beta chain) is described in this entry. Its antigen is as yet unknown. The source of the sample is a study of radiotherapy plus CTLA-4 blockade in lung cancer. About the research overall: Of all patients, about 17% responded objectively and 25% to 40% showed disease control.

Produced via immunoSEQ multiplex PCR; TCRdb's table is partial and in-frame only. The data contain about 120,000 clones, 81% of them singletons. Chemo-refractory metastatic non-small-cell lung cancer patients received focal radiation with ipilimumab CTLA-4 blockade. The CDR3 sequence is 16 residues long. V was pared by 2 bases and J by 7 bases, with 18 bases between. Per germline, CDR1 LNHDA and CDR2 SQIVND (reference sequence). Study outcomes and limitations: Together with interferon-beta, which increased in serum after radiation, early dynamic changes in blood T cell clones were reportedly the best predictors of response. Blood-borne expansion of tumor-derived TCR clones followed radiotherapy plus ipilimumab.

Sequences were derived from peripheral blood, sampled from a patient treated with radiotherapy plus ipilimumab. The source of this sequence is a human donor with non-small cell lung cancer that progressed on radiotherapy plus ipilimumab. Some clones in this sample may be carry-over from other donors' samples. The chain couples TRBV19 to TRBJ2-1; tentatively, D is TRBD2 (7 bases). The CDR3 region is CASSIPLGGGRNEQFF. The CDR3 nucleotides are TGTGCCAGTAGTATACCCCTCGGCGGGGGCCGAAATGAGCAGTTCTTC.